The present T cell receptor beta chain was sequenced within a study of cytomegalovirus exposure and HLA in healthy donors. The study's findings and limits: By HLA locus, TCR association rates varied in a later analysis, with DRB1 showing the most and HLA-C the fewest. Analysis performed later found under 20,000 TCR beta sequences associated with HLA alleles at 0.05 false discovery rate.

Points on this clone: Its antigen is as yet unknown.

V trimming: 4 bases; J trimming: 4 bases; junction bases outside the gene matches: 6. CDR1 is SEHNR and CDR2 is FQNEAQ in the germline V gene (reference sequence). CDR3 size: 15 residues. Use of 60 Vbeta and 13 Jbeta primers characterized the PCR. The protocol was immunoSEQ multiplex PCR, while the TCRdb copy is restricted to in-frame clones and leaves out a portion. The data show some 140,000 clones, over 75% seen once. The chain links TRBV7-9 to TRBJ2-1; 8 bases are a match to TRBD1. The TCR comes from a man in his forties or fifties in good health and CMV-seronegative. Input material: PBMCs. Here the CDR3 DNA reads TGTGCCAGCAGCTCTGGACAGGGCGATTACAATGAGCAGTTCTTC. This encodes CASSSGQGDYNEQFF.